This TCR beta chain comes out of a study of Ad26.COV2.S vaccination and SARS-CoV-2 variants (dated by TCRdb to about 2021). A note on the overall study: Vaccine-arm donors came from COV1001, a multicentre, randomized, double-blind, placebo-controlled phase I-IIa trial of Ad26.COV2.S in healthy adults. Investigators did not know the trial group allocation while performing experiments and assessing outcomes. Participants in the trial were split at random into five groups of five each, receiving low-dose or high-dose Ad26.COV2.S once or twice, or else placebo on both occasions. Sequencing of the TCRbeta repertoire served to evaluate the specificity and breadth of SARS-CoV-2-reactive T cell receptors following Ad26.COV2.S vaccination. Ad26.COV2.S was given intramuscularly at 5x10^10 or 1x10^11 viral particles, as a single shot or as two shots 56 days apart. A total of roughly 32 samples were included in the TCR-sequenced set, comprising roughly 19 Ad26.COV2.S vaccine recipients, 5 placebo recipients and 8 SARS-CoV-2 convalescent individuals. Points the paper makes about the study in general: The study was not powered to compare responses between vaccine doses or regimens. Spike-specific TCR breadth was higher in Ad26.COV2.S recipients than in placebo recipients (P = 0.0014). After vaccination, substantial breadth of spike-specific CD8+ and CD4+ T cell responses was reported. Vaccine and placebo recipients had similar non-spike TCR breadth, a finding consistent with the vaccine containing only spike. It was noted by the authors that total T cell responses may have been underestimated by the TCR breadth and depth analyses.

The immunoSEQ Assay was used to sequence TCRbeta CDR3 regions. After extraction, genomic DNA underwent amplification by bias-controlled multiplex PCR, followed by high-throughput sequencing. The paper's processing steps were these. Collapsing and filtering of sequences were performed to quantify the absolute abundance of each unique TCRbeta CDR3 region. T cell fraction was estimated by normalization of TCRbeta template counts to usable DNA, with usable DNA being measured through amplification of reference genes present in all nucleated cells. Repertoire TCRs were annotated as SARS-CoV-2-specific when V gene, CDR3 amino acid sequence and J gene were exactly matched to a known reactive TCR set. The reference SARS-CoV-2 TCR set was obtained from MIRA and was filtered for enrichment in COVID-19-positive ImmuneCODE repertoires, whereby public or cross-reactive TCRs were removed. Using the MIRA antigens, annotated TCRs were further analysed by specific ORF or by position within an ORF. Breadth was defined as the number of annotated unique rearrangements divided by the total number of unique productive rearrangements, and depth was defined as the summed frequency of the annotated unique rearrangements. Two-sided Wilcoxon rank-sum tests were used to compare TCR breadth between groups. Sourced from immuneACCESS, this table was stored by TCRdb with only in-frame sequences that have V and J called. A share of the clones is absent; for the studies checked, an unresolved V gene accounts for under half, and the remainder has no known explanation. V, J and clone size reflect that table, while D and trimming were determined from the DNA. For this sample the table gives roughly 680,000 clones, of which around 90% were detected only once. About 1.5% of the sample is taken by the ten largest.

This clone was seen once. It has no known antigen specificity. No quality values exist for individual bases; no much larger clone is one base distant. The V end gives up 0 bases and the J end 1 base, leaving 8 bases in the junction not matched to a gene. From the cysteine through the phenylalanine, the CDR3 covers 17 amino acids. Only the CDR3 DNA stays, 51 bases, in frame from base 1. The CDR1 and CDR2 encoded by the germline V gene (reference sequence) are GTSNPN and SVGIG. The treatment or condition tag for this specimen amounts to: approximately 18 received Ad26.COV2.S at low or high dose, single or two shots; about five received placebo; per-sample allocation not given. For vaccine and placebo recipients, the sequenced repertoires came from samples collected on day 63 after the first injection. In Cohort 1b, more than 20 adults aged 18-55 years were enrolled at a single site in Boston, USA, between 29 July and 7 August 2020. Ad26.COV2.S was a replication-incompetent adenovirus type 26 vector expressing a prefusion-stabilized SARS-CoV-2 spike protein from the original Wuhan strain.

The sample here was peripheral blood, taken in a trial of Ad26.COV2.S vaccine versus placebo. Recombination connected TRBV30 to TRBJ2-7; the central 11 bases match TRBD2. This clonotype was obtained from a person between 18 and 60 years old who received the Ad26.COV2.S COVID-19 vaccine or a placebo. The sequence in DNA is TGTGCCTGGAGTGTAGTGGTTAGCGGGAGGGGGTCCTACGAGCAGTACTTC. The translation is CAWSVVVSGRGSYEQYF.